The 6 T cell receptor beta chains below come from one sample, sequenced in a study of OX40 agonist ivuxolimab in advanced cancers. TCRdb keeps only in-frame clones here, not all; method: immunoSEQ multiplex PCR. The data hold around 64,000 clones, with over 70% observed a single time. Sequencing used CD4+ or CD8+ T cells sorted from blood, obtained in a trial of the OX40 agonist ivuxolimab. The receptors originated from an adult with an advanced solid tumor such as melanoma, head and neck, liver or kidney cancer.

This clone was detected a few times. CDR3 region: CSVDGADRGLSVYGYTF. DNA of the CDR3: TGCAGCGTAGACGGTGCGGACAGGGGGCTTTCGGTCTATGGCTACACCTTC. The chain is built from TRBV29-1 and TRBJ1-2; the match to TRBD1 covers 11 bases. The V gene's germline CDR1 is SQVTM and CDR2 ANQGSEA. The length of the CDR3 is 17 residues. The J segment lost 4 bases and the V segment lost 6 bases, leaving 16 bases of the junction unmatched.

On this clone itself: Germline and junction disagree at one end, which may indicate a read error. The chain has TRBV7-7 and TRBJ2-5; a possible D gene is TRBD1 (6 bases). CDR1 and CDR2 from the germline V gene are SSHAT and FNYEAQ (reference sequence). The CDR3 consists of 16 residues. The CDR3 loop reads CASSVNGRGNGETQYF. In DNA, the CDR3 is TGTGCTAGCAGCGTTAATGGCAGGGGAAATGGAGAGACCCAGTACTTC.

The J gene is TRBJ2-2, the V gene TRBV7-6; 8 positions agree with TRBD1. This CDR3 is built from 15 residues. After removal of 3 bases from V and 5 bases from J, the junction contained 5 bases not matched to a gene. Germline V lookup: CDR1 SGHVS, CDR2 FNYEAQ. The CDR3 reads CASSLTGENTGELFF. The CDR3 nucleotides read TGTGCCAGCAGCTTGACAGGGGAGAATACCGGGGAGCTGTTTTTT.

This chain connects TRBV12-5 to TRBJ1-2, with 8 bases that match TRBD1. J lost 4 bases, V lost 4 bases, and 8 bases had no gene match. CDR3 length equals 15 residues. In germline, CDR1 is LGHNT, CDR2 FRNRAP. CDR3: CASGSGGRSLYGYTF. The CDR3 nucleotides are TGTGCTAGTGGTTCAGGGGGCCGCTCACTCTATGGCTACACCTTC.

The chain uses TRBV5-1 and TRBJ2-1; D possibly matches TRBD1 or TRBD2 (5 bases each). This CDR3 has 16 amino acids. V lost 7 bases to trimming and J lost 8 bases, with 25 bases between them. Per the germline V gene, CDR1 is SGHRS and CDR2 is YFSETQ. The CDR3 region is CASAVTGSTVHDEQFF. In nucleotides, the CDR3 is TGCGCCAGCGCGGTGACGGGGTCGACAGTTCATGATGAGCAGTTCTTC.

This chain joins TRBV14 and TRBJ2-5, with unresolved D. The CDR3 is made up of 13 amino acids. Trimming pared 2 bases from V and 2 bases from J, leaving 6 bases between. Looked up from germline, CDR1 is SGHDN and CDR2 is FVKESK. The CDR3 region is CASSQNRQETQYF. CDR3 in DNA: TGTGCCAGCAGCCAAAATCGGCAAGAGACCCAGTACTTC.